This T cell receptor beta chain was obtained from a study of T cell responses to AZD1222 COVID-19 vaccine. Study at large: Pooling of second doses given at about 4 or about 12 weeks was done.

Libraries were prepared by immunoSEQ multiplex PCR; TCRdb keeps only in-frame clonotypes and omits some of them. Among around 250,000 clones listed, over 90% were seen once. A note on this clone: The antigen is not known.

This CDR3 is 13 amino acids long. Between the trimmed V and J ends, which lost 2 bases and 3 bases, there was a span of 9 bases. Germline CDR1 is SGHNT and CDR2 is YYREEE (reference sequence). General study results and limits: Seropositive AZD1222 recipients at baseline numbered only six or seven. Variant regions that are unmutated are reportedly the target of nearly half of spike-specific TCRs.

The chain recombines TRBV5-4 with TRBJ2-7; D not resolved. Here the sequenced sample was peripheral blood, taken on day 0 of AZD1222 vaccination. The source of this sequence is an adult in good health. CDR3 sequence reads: CASSLGGNYEQYF. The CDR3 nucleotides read TGTGCCAGCAGCTTAGGTGGGAACTACGAGCAGTACTTC.